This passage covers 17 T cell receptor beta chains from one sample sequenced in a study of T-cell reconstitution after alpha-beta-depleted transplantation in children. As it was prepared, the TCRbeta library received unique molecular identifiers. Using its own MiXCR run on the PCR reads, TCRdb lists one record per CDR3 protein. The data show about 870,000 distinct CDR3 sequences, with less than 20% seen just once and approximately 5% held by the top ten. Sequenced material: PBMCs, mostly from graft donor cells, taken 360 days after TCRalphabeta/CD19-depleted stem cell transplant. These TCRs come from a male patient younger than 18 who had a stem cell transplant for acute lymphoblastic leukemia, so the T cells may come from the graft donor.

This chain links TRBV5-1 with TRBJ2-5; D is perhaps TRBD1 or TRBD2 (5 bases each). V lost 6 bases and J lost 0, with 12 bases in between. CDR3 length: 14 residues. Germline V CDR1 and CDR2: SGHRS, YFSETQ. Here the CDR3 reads CASTWGSNQETQYF. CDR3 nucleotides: TGCGCCAGCACCTGGGGGAGTAACCAAGAGACCCAGTACTTC.

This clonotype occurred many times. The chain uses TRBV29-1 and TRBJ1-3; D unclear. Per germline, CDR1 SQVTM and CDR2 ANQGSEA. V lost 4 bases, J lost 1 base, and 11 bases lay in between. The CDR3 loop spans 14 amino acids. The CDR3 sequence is CSVAGYESGNTIYF. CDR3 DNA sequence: TGCAGCGTTGCCGGGTATGAGTCTGGAAACACCATATATTTT.

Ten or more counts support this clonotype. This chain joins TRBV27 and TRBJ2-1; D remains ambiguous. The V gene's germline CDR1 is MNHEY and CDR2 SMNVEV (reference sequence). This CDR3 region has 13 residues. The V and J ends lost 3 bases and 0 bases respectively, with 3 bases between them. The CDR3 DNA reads TGTGCCAGCAGTTTCAGCTCCTACAATGAGCAGTTCTTC. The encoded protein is CASSFSSYNEQFF.

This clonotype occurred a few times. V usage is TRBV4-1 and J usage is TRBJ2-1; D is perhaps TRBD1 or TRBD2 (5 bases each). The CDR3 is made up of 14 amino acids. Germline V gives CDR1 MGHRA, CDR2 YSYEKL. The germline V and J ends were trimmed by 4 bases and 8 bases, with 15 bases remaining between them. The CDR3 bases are TGCGCCAGCAGCCCCTGGGACCCCGGGGATGAGCAGTTCTTC. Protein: CASSPWDPGDEQFF.

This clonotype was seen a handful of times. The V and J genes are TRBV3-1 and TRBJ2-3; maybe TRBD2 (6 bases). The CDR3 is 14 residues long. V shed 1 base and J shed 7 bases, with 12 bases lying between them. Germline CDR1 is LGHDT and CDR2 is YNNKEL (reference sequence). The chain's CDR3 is CASSQGWGDHTQYF. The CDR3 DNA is TGTGCCAGCAGCCAAGGATGGGGGGATCATACGCAGTATTTT.

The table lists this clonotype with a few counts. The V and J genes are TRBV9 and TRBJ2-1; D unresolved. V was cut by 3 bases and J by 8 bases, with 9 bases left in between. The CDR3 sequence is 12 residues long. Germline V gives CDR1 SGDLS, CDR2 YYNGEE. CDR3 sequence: CASSGIAYEQFF. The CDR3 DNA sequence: TGTGCCAGCAGCGGGATAGCCTATGAGCAGTTCTTC. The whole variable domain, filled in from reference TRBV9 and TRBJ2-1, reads DSGVTQTPKHLITATGQRVTLRCSPRSGDLSVYWYQQSLDQGLQFLIQYYNGEERAKGNILERFSAQQFPDLHSELNLSSLELGDSALYFCASSGIAYEQFFGPGTRLTVL.

The CDR3 loop is CASSVGGPGGRDSAEQYF. The CDR3, as DNA: TGTGCCAGCAGCGTAGGTGGACCGGGTGGCAGGGACAGTGCCGAGCAGTACTTC. V is TRBV9 and J is TRBJ2-7, with 7 bases identical to TRBD1. Looked up from germline, CDR1 is SGDLS and CDR2 is YYNGEE. Trimming removed 0 bases from V and 6 bases from J; junction bases left unmatched: 18. CDR3 size: 18 residues.

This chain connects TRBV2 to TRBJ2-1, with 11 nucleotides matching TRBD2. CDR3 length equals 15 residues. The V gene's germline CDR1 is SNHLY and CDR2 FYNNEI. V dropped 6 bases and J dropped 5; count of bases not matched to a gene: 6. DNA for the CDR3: TGTGCCAGCAGGGTCCTAGCGGGAGGACACAATGAGCAGTTCTTC. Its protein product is CASRVLAGGHNEQFF. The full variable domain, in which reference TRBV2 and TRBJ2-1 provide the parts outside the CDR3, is EPEVTQTPSHQVTQMGQEVILRCVPISNHLYFYWYRQILGQKVEFLVSFYNNEISEKSEIFDDQFSVERPDGSNFTLKIRSTKLEDSAMYFCASRVLAGGHNEQFFGPGTRLTVL.

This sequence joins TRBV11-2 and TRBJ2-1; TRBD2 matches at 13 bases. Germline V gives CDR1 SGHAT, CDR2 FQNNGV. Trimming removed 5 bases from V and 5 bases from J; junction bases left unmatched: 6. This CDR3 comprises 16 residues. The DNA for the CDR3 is TGTGCCAGCAGCCTCACTAGCGGGAGGGTGGACAATGAGCAGTTCTTC. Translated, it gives CASSLTSGRVDNEQFF.

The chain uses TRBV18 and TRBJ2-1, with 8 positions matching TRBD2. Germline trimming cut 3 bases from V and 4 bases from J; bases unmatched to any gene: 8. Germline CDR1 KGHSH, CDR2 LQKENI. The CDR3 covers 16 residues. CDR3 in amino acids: CASSPAGREDYNEQFF. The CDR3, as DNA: TGTGCCAGCTCACCTGCAGGGCGGGAGGATTACAATGAGCAGTTCTTC.

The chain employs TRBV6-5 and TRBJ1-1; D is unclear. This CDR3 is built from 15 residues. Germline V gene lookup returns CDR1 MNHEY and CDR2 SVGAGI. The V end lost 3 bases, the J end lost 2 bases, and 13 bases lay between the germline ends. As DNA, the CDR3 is TGTGCCAGCAGTTATCTCCGGGTCCGAAACACTGAAGCTTTCTTT. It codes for CASSYLRVRNTEAFF.

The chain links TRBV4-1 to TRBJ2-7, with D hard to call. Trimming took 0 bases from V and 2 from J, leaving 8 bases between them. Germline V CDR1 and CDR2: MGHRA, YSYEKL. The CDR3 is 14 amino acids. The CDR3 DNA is TGCGCCAGCAGCCAAGATACCACTACCTACGAGCAGTACTTC. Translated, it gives CASSQDTTTYEQYF.

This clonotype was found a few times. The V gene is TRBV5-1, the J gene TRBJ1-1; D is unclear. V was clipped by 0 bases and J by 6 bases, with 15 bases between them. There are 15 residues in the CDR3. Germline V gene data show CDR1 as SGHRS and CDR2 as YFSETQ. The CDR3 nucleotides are TGCGCCAGCAGCTTGGTGGTAGGGAAAGTCGCTGAAGCTTTCTTT. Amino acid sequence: CASSLVVGKVAEAFF.

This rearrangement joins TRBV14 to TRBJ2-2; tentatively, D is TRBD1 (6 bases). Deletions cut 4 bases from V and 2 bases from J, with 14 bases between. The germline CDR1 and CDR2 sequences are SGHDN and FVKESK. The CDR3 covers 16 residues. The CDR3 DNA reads TGTGCCAGCAGCCCCTACAGGGCCCAAAACACCGGGGAGCTGTTTTTT. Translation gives CASSPYRAQNTGELFF.

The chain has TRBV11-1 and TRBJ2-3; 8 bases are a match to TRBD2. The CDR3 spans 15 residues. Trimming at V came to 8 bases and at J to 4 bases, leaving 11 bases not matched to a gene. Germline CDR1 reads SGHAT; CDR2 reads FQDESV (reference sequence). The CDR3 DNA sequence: TGTGCCAGCGGGTCGCAGCGGGAGACATCAGATACGCAGTATTTT. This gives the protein CASGSQRETSDTQYF. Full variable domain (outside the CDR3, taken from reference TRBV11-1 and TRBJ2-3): EAEVAQSPRYKITEKSQAVAFWCDPISGHATLYWYRQILGQGPELLVQFQDESVVDDSQLPKDRFSAERLKGVDSTLKIQPAELGDSAMYLCASGSQRETSDTQYFGPGTRLTVL.

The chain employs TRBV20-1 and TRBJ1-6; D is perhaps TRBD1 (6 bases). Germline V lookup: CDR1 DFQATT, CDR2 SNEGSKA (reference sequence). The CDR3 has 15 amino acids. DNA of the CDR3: TGCTGCGCTAGAGGCAGGGGTGGGAATAATTCACCCCTCCACTTT. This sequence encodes CCARGRGGNNSPLHF.

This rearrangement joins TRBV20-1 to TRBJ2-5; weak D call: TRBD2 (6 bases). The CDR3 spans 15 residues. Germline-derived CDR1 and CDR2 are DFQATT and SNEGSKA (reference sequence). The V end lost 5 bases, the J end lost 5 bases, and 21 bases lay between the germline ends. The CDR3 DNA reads TGCAGTGCTTTCAAGCCGGGACTGCAAATGGAGACCCAGTACTTC. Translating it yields CSAFKPGLQMETQYF.